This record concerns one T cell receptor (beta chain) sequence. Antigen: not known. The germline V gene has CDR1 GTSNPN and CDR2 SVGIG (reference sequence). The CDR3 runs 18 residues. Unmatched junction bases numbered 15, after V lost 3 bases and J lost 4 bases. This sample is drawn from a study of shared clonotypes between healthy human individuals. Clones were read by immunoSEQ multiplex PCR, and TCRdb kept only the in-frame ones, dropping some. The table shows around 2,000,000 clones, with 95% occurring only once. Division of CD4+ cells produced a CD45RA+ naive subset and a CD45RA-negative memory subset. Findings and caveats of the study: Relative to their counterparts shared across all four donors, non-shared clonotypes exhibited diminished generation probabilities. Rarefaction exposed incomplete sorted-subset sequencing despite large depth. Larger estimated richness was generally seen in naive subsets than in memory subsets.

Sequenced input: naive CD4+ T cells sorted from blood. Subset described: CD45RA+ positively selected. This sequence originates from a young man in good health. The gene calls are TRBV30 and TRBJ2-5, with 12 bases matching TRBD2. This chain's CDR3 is CAWRQSELAGGLGETQYF. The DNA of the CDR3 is TGTGCCTGGAGACAAAGCGAACTAGCGGGAGGCCTGGGAGAGACCCAGTACTTC.